The 19 T cell receptor beta chains listed next were all sequenced from one sample in a study of T cell repertoires in ileal Crohn's disease. This sample's time point: neoterminal ileum biopsy at postoperative endoscopy, about 6 months after surgery. Method: immunoSEQ multiplex PCR; TCRdb's copy keeps in-frame clones and lacks some. The sample contains approximately 13,000 clones, approximately 78% of which appear only once. Sequencing used ileal tissue. These receptors were taken from an adult with Crohn's disease.

V gene TRBV29-1 combines with J gene TRBJ2-1; weak D call: TRBD1 (5 bases). Per germline, CDR1 SQVTM and CDR2 ANQGSEA. This CDR3 has 12 residues. Between the trimmed V and J ends, which lost 0 bases and 14 bases, there was a span of 14 bases. The CDR3 coding sequence is TGCAGCGTTGAAGATCAAGGGGCGAGAAAGTTCTTC. This encodes CSVEDQGARKFF.

The V and J genes are TRBV9 and TRBJ2-1; 10 positions agree with TRBD2. V was clipped by 3 bases and J by 7 bases; unmatched bases: 13. Germline V lookup: CDR1 SGDLS, CDR2 YYNGEE. CDR3 length: 17 residues. The CDR3 spells CASSDRTLLAGRNEQFF. Written as DNA, the CDR3 is TGTGCCAGCAGCGACAGGACCCTACTAGCGGGAAGGAATGAGCAGTTCTTC.

This clone was observed a few times. The J gene is TRBJ1-3, the V gene TRBV7-9, with D hard to call. The CDR3 is made up of 14 amino acids. V was clipped by 4 bases and J by 9 bases, with 16 bases between them. CDR1 SEHNR and CDR2 FQNEAQ come from the germline V gene (reference sequence). The chain's CDR3 is CASSYSTVLSTIYF. CDR3 in DNA: TGTGCCAGCAGCTATTCAACGGTACTAAGCACCATATATTTT.

This chain connects TRBV19 to TRBJ1-5, with D maybe TRBD1 (5 bases). Trimming removed 3 bases from V and 2 bases from J, with 11 bases in between. Germline V gene sequence: CDR1 LNHDA, CDR2 SQIVND (reference sequence). The CDR3 is 15 amino acids. The CDR3 DNA follows: TGTGCCAGTAGTATGGCGGGACGGGGCAATCAGCCCCAGCATTTT. Protein sequence: CASSMAGRGNQPQHF.

The gene calls are TRBV7-3 and TRBJ1-1; D remains unclear. V was cut by 5 bases and J by 7 bases, with 14 bases left in between. Germline CDR1 and CDR2: SGHTA and FQGTGA. This CDR3 is built from 13 residues. This chain's CDR3 is CASSPQSGFEAFF. The CDR3 DNA reads TGTGCCAGCAGCCCACAGTCGGGGTTTGAAGCTTTCTTT.

The rearrangement joins TRBV5-6 to TRBJ2-7; tentative D call: TRBD1 (6 bases). Germline V lookup: CDR1 SGHDT, CDR2 YYEEEE. The CDR3 contains 15 residues. V lost 0 bases, J lost 7 bases, and 17 bases lay in between. The DNA for the CDR3 is TGTGCCAGCAGCTTGGGGGGGCGGAGTTTGGGGGAGCAGTACTTC. Translation: CASSLGGRSLGEQYF.

The chain couples TRBV30 to TRBJ2-2, with a weak D call TRBD2 (5 bases). Trimming left V 5 bases short and J 5 bases short, with 12 bases between. The CDR3 loop spans 13 amino acids. Per the germline V gene, CDR1 is GTSNPN and CDR2 is SVGIG (reference sequence). This CDR3 reads CAWGLGLTGELFF. CDR3 nucleotides: TGTGCCTGGGGACTCGGGTTAACCGGGGAGCTGTTTTTT.

This chain's CDR3 is CASSLVPGTGTHEQYF. CDR3 in DNA: TGTGCCAGCAGCCTCGTTCCCGGGACAGGGACACACGAGCAGTACTTC. The chain couples TRBV7-2 to TRBJ2-7; 9 bases match TRBD1. V shed 5 bases, J shed 5 bases, and the junction held 13 bases outside the gene matches. The CDR3 totals 16 residues. Germline V gene lookup returns CDR1 SGHTA and CDR2 FQGNSA.

The chain joins TRBV11-1 to TRBJ2-3, with TRBD2 as a possible D gene (5 bases). CDR1 and CDR2 (germline): SGHAT, FQDESV (reference sequence). This CDR3 region has 14 residues. Trimming left V 3 bases short and J 4 bases short, with 11 bases between. The CDR3 protein is CASSFGSAADTQYF. CDR3 coding DNA: TGTGCCAGCAGCTTTGGGAGTGCCGCAGATACGCAGTATTTT.

The rearrangement links TRBV6-1 to TRBJ2-3, with a weak D call TRBD2 (6 bases). Trimming stripped 4 bases from V and 5 bases from J, with 16 bases between. The CDR3 totals 15 residues. CDR1 is MNHNS and CDR2 is SASEGT in the germline V gene. The CDR3 DNA sequence: TGTGCCAGCAGTGCTAGTCACCACGGGGGAGATACGCAGTATTTT. Protein product: CASSASHHGGDTQYF.

The rearrangement links TRBV14 to TRBJ2-5; 13 positions agree with TRBD2. The germline CDR1 and CDR2 sequences are SGHDN and FVKESK. The CDR3 totals 16 residues. Unmatched junction bases numbered 8, after V lost 1 base and J lost 9 bases. This chain's CDR3 is CASSQVGGLAGKAQYF. The CDR3 nucleotides are TGTGCCAGCAGCCAAGTGGGGGGACTAGCGGGGAAGGCCCAGTACTTC.

The genes are TRBV19 and TRBJ1-1; 8 bases are shared with TRBD1. Germline-derived CDR1 and CDR2 are LNHDA and SQIVND (reference sequence). The V gene end was trimmed by 6 bases and the J gene end by 9 bases; junction bases not matched to a gene: 6. The CDR3 runs 12 residues. Here the CDR3 DNA reads TGTGCCAGTAGCCTACCCAGGGGGCAAGCTTTCTTT. This translates into CASSLPRGQAFF.

This chain joins TRBV6-1 and TRBJ1-4; TRBD1 is a possible D gene (5 bases). Germline V CDR1 and CDR2: MNHNS, SASEGT. Trimming cost V 4 bases and J 13 bases, with 16 bases left between them. The length of the CDR3 is 13 residues. The CDR3 DNA is TGTGCCAGCAGTGTTAGCGGGGCCCCAGGACTGTTTTTT. Translating gives CASSVSGAPGLFF.

This clone came up a few times. The chain carries TRBV7-9 and TRBJ2-7, with 7 bases matching TRBD2. V was pared by 4 bases and J by 6 bases, with 6 bases of the junction left unmatched. The CDR3 covers 13 residues. CDR1 and CDR2 from the germline V gene are SEHNR and FQNEAQ (reference sequence). The CDR3 is CASSWTSSGEQYF. The CDR3 nucleotides are TGTGCCAGCAGCTGGACTAGTAGCGGCGAGCAGTACTTC.

V and J are TRBV5-5 and TRBJ2-5, with 8 bases that match TRBD2. This CDR3 spans 16 amino acids. V gave up 5 bases and J gave up 4 bases; unmatched junction bases: 13. Per germline, CDR1 SGHKS and CDR2 YYEKEE (reference sequence). The CDR3 DNA is TGTGCCAGCAGAACGGGGGAGCGGGGGTGGACAGAGACCCAGTACTTC. Protein: CASRTGERGWTETQYF.

This clone is judged medium-sized (0.01 to 0.1%). V usage is TRBV6-5 and J usage is TRBJ1-4; D is unclear. V was cut by 6 bases and J by 8 bases, with 19 bases left in between. In germline, CDR1 is MNHEY, CDR2 SVGAGI. This CDR3 spans 15 amino acids. In DNA, the CDR3 is TGTGCCAGCAGATGGAAGCGGGGAGTTCGAGAAAAACTGTTTTTT. It translates to CASRWKRGVREKLFF.

The chain employs TRBV29-1 and TRBJ2-3; 7 bases map to TRBD1. This CDR3 region has 14 residues. The V segment lost 8 bases and the J segment 1 base; nucleotides outside the gene matches: 9. Germline V gene sequence: CDR1 SQVTM, CDR2 ANQGSEA. The CDR3 sequence is CSTTGQGGTDTQYF. DNA of the CDR3: TGCAGCACCACCGGGCAGGGGGGCACAGATACGCAGTATTTT.

The genes are TRBV29-1 and TRBJ2-7, with D maybe TRBD2 (5 bases). The CDR3 length is 15 residues. Trimming removed 2 bases from V and 6 bases from J, with 20 bases in between. Germline CDR1 reads SQVTM; CDR2 reads ANQGSEA. This chain's CDR3 is CSVELEAGWSGEQYF. The DNA for the CDR3 is TGCAGCGTTGAATTGGAGGCGGGTTGGTCGGGCGAGCAGTACTTC.

J is TRBJ2-1 and V is TRBV15, with a possible D match to TRBD2 (5 bases). CDR1 is LNHNV and CDR2 is YYDKDF in the germline V gene (reference sequence). Trimming stripped 0 bases from V and 9 bases from J, with 9 bases between. There are 13 residues in the CDR3. In nucleotides, the CDR3 is TGTGCCACCAGCAGAGATTCAGGAGGTGAGCAGTTCTTC. As protein: CATSRDSGGEQFF. The full variable domain, completed using reference TRBV15 and TRBJ2-1, is DAMVIQNPRYQVTQFGKPVTLSCSQTLNHNVMYWYQQKSSQAPKLLFHYYDKDFNNEADTPDNFQSRRPNTSFCFLDIRSPGLGDTAMYLCATSRDSGGEQFFGPGTRLTVL.